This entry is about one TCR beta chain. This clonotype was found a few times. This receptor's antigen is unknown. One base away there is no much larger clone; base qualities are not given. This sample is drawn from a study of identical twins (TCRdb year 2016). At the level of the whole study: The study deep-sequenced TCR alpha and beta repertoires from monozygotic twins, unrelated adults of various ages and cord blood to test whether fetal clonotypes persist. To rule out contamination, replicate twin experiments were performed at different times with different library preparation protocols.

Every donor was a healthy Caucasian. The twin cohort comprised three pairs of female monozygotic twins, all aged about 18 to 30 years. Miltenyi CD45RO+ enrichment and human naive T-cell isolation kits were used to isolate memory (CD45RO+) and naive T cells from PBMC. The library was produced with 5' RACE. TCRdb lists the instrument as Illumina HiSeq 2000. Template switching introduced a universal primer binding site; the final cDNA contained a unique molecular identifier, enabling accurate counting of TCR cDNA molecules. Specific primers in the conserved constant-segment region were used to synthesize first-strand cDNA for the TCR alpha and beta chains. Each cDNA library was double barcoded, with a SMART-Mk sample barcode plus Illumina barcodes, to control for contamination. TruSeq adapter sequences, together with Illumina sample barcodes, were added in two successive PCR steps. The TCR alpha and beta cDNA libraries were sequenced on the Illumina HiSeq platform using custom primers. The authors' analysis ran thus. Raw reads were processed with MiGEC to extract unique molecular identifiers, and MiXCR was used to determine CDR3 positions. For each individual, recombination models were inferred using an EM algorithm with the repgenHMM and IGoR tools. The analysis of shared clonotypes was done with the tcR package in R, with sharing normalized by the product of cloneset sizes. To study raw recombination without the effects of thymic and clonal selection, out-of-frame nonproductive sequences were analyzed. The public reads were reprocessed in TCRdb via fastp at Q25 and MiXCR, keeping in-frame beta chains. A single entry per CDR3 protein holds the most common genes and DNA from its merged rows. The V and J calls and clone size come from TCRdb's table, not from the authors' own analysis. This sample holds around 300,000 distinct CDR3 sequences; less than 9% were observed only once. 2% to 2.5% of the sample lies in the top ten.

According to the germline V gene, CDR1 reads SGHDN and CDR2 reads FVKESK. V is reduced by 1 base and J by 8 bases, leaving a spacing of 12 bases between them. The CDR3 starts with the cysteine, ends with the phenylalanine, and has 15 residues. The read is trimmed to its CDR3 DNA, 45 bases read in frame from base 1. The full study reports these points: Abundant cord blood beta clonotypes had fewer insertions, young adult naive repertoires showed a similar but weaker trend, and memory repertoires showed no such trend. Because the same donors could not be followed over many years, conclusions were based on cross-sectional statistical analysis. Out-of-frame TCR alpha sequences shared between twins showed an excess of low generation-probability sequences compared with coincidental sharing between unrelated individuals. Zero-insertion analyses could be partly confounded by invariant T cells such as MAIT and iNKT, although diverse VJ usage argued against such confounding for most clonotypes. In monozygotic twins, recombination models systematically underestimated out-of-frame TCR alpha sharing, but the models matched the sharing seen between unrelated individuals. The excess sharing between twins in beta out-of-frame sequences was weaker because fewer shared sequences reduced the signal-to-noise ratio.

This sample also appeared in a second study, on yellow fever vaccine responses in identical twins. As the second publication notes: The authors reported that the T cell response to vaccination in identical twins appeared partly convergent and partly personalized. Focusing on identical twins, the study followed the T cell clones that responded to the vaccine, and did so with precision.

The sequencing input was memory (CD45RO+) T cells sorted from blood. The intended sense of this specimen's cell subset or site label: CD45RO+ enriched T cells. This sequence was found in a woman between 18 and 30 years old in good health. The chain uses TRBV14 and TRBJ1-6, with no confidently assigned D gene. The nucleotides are TGTGCCAGCAGCCAAGCTGGACTCTTGTATTCACCCCTCCACTTT. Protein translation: CASSQAGLLYSPLHF.